The T cell receptor beta chain under discussion was sequenced for a study of blood T cell repertoires in COVID-19. Study background: Sites in the United States, Italy and Spain provided acute and convalescent COVID-19 samples.

There are 14 residues in the CDR3. The germline gives CDR1 SGHRS, CDR2 YFSETQ. The J segment lost 10 bases and the V segment lost 3 bases, leaving 9 bases of the junction unmatched. The repertoire was sequenced with immunoSEQ multiplex PCR; TCRdb's copy has only in-frame clones and lacks some. The sample has approximately 140,000 clones, roughly 90% seen once. The sequence was collected from a man aged 65-85 years with active COVID-19. J is TRBJ2-1 and V is TRBV5-1; TRBD2 matches at 8 bases. The sequencing sample was made of peripheral blood. The CDR3 region has the DNA TGCGCCAGCAGCTCGAACACCATAGCGGGAGAGCAGTTCTTC. It encodes CASSSNTIAGEQFF.